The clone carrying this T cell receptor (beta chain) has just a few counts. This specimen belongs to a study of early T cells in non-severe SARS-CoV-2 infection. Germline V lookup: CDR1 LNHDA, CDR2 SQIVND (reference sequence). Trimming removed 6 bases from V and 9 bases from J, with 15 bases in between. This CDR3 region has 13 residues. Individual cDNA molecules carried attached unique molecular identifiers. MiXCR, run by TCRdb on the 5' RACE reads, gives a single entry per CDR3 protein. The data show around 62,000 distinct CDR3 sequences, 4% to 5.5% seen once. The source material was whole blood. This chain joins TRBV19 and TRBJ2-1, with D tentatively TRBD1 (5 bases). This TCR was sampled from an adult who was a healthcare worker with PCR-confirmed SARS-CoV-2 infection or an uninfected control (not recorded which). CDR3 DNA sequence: TGTGCCAGTAGCCAGGGTGTAGGCGGTGAGCAGTTCTTC. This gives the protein CASSQGVGGEQFF. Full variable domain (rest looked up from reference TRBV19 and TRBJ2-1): DGGITQSPKYLFRKEGQNVTLSCEQNLNHDAMYWYRQDPGQGLRLIYYSQIVNDFQKGDIAEGYSVSREKKESFPLTVTSAQKNPTAFYLCASSQGVGGEQFFGPGTRLTVL.